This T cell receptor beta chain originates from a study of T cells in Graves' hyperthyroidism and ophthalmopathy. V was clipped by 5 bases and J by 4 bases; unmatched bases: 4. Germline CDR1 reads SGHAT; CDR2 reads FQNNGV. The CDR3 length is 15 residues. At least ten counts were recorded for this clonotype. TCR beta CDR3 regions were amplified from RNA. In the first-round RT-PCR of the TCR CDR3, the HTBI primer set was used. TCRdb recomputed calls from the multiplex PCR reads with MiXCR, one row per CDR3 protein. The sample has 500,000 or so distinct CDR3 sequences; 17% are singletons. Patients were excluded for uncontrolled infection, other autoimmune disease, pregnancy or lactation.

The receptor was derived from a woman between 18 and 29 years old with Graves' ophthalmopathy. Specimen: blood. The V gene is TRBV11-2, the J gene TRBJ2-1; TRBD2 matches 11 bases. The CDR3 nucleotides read TGTGCCAGCAGCCGACTAGCGGGGCTTTACAATGAGCAGTTCTTC. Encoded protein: CASSRLAGLYNEQFF.